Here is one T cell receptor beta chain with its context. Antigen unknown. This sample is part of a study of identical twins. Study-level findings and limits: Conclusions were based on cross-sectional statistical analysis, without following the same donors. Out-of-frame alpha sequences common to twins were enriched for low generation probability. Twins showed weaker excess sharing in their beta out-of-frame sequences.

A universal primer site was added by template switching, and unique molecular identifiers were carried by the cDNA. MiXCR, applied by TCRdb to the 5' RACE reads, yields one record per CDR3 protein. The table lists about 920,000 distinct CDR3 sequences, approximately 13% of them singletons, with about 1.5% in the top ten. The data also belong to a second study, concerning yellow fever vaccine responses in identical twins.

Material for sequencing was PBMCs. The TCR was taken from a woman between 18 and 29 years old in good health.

The CDR3 nucleotides read TGTGCCATGAGCTCCGGGGGGCTCTGGGGGAACACCGGGGAGCTGTTTTTT. Its protein product is CAMSSGGLWGNTGELFF. This chain uses TRBV5-7 with TRBJ2-2, with D maybe TRBD2 (7 bases). TRBV5-7 is an open reading frame, and its role is uncertain. The CDR3 length is 17 residues. V lost 9 bases, J lost 1 base, and 22 bases lay in between.